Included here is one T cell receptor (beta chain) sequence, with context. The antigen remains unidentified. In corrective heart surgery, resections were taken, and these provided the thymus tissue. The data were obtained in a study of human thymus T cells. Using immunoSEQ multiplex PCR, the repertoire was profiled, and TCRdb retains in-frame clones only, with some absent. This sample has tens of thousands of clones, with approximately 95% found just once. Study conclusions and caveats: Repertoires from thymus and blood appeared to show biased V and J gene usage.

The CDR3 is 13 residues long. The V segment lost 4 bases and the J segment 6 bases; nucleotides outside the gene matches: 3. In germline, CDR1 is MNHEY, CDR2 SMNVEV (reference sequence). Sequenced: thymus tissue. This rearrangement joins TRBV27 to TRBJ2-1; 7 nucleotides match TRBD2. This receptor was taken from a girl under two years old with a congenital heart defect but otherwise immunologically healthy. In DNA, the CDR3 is TGTGCCAGCAGTTCTTGGGAGGGCAATGAGCAGTTCTTC. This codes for CASSSWEGNEQFF.